This T cell receptor (beta chain) was observed in a study of blood T cells in healthy people across ages. The study, taken as a whole, reports: Naive CD4+ cells and diversity were both higher in long-lived donors than in aged donors. Changes seen in expanded clonotypes were possibly confounded by donor CMV status left unknown.

Healthy Caucasian individuals from Russia aged 6 to 90 served as donors. Per sample, a minimum of 6.5 million PBMCs were isolated. The table lists this clonotype with a few counts. What it recognizes is unknown. Primers used in a second PCR of about 6 to 11 cycles were a sample-barcoded 5' primer and a J-beta primer mix. TCRdb fed the 5' RACE reads into MiXCR, producing one record per CDR3 protein. The sample shows 800,000 to 1,000,000 distinct CDR3 sequences, approximately 49% of them seen only once. The CDR3 extends over 16 amino acids. The germline CDR1 and CDR2 sequences are MDHEN and SYDVKM. Trimming removed 8 bases from V and 7 bases from J; junction bases left unmatched: 19.

This sequence joins TRBV28 and TRBJ1-2, with 7 bases identical to TRBD1. Source material: blood. The receptor comes from a man younger than 40 in good health. In DNA form, the CDR3 reads TGTGCCAGCTTCTCTCCCTCGGGACAGAAGGGCATTGGCTACACCTTC. Its translation is CASFSPSGQKGIGYTF.